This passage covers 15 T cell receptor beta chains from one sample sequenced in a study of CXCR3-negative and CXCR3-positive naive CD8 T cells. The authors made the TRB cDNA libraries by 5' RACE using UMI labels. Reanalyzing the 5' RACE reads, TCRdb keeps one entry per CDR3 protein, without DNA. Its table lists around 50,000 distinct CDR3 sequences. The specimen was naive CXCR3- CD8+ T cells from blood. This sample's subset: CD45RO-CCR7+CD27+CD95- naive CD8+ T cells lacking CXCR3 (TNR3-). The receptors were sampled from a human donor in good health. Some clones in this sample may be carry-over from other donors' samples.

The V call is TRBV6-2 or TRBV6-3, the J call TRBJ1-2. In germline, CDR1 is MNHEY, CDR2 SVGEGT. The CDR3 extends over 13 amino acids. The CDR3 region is CASSLTENYGYTF.

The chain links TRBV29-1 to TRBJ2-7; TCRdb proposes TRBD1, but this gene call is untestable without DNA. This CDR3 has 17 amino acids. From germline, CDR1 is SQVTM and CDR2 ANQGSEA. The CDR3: CSVEIPGASRSSYEQYF.

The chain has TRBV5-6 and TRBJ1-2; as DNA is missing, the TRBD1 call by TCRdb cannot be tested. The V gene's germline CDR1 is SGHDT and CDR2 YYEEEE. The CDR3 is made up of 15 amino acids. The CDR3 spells CASSLSGQGRSGYTF. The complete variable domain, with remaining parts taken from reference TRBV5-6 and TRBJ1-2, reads DAGVTQSPTHLIKTRGQQVTLRCSPKSGHDTVSWYQQALGQGPQFIFQYYEEEERQRGNFPDRFSGHQFPNYSSELNVNALLLGDSALYLCASSLSGQGRSGYTFGSGTRLTVV.

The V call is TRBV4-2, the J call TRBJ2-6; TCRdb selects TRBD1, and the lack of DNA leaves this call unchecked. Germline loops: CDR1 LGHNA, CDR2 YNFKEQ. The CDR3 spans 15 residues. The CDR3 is CASSQEQGGSNVLTF.

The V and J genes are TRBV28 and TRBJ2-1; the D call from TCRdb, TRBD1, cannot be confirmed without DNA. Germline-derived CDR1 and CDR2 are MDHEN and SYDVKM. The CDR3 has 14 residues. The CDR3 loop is CASSVDRVWNEQFF. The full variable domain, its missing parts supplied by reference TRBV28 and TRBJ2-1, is DVKVTQSSRYLVKRTGEKVFLECVQDMDHENMFWYRQDPGLGLRLIYFSYDVKMKEKGDIPEGYSVSREKKERFSLILESASTNQTSMYLCASSVDRVWNEQFFGPGTRLTVL.

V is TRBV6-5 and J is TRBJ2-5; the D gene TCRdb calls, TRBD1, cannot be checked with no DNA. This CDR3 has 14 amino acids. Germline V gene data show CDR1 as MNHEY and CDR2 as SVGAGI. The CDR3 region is CASQYSTGAETQYF.

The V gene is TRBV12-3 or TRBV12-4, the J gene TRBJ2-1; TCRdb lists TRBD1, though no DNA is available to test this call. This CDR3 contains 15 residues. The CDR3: CASSFGQGADNEQFF.

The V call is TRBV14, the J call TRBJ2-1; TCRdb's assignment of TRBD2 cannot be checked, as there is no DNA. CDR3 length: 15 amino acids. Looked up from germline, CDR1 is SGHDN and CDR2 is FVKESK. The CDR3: CASSPGLATYNEQFF.

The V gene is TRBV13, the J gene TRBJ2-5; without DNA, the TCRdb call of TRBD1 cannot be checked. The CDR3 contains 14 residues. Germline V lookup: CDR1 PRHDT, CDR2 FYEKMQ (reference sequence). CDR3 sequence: CASSFSGTGYEQYF.

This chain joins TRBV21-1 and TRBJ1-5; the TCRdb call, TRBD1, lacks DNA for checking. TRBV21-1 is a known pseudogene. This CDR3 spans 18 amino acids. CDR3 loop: CATFLSTGSPYSNQPQHF.

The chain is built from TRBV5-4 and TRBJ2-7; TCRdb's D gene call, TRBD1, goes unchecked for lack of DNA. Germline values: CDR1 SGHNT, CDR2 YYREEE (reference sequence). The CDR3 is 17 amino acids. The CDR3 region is CASSSPGVQGPSYEQYF.

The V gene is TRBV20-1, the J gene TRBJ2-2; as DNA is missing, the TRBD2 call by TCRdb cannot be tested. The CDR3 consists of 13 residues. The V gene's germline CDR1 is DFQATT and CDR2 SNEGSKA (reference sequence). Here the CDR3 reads CSAFSVAGGELFF.

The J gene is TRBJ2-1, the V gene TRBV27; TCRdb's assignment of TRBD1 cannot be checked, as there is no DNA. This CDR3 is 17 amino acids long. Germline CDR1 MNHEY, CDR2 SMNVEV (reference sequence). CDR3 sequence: CASTGTGGVGSYNEQFF.

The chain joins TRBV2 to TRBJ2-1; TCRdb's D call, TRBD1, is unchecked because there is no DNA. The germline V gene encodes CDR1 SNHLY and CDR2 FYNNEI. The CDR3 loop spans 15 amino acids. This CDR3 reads CASSEGGFRYNEQFF.

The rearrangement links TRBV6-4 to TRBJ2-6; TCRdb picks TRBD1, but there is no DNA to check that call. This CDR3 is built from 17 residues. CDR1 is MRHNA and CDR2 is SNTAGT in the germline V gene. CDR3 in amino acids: CASSDGQGADGANVLTF.